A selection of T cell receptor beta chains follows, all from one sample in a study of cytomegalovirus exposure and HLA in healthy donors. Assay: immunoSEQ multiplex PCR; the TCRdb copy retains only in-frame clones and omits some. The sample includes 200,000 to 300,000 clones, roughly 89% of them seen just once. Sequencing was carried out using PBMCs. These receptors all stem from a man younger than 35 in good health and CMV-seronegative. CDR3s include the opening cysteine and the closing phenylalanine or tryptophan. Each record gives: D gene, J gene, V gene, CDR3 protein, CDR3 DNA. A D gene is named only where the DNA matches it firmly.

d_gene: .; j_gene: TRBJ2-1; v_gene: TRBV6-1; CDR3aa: CASSAGLEQFF; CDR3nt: TGTGCCAGCAGTGCAGGGCTTGAGCAGTTCTTC
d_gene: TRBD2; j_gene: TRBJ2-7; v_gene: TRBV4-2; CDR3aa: CASSQRLANYEQYF; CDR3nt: TGTGCCAGCAGCCAAAGACTAGCCAACTACGAGCAGTACTTC
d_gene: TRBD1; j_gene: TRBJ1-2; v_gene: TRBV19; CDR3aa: CASSIIGTDYGYTF; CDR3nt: TGTGCCAGTAGTATTATTGGGACAGACTATGGCTACACCTTC
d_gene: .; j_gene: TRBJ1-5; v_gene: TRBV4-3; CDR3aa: CASSQDQTGQPQHF; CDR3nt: TGCGCCAGCAGCCAAGATCAGACGGGTCAGCCCCAGCATTTT
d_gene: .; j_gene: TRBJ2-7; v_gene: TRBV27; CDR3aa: CASTRGYEQYF; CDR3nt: TGTGCCAGCACCAGGGGCTACGAGCAGTACTTC
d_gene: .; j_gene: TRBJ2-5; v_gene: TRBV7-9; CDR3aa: CASSLGTVQETQYF; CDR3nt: TGTGCCAGCAGCTTAGGCACAGTACAAGAGACCCAGTACTTC
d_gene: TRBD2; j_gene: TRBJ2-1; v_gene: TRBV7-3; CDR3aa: CASSSGLALAEQFF; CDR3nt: TGTGCCAGCAGCTCCGGACTAGCATTGGCTGAGCAGTTCTTC
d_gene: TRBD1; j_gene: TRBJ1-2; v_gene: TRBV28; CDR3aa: CASSQGTGNYGYTF; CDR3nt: TGTGCCAGCAGTCAAGGGACAGGAAACTATGGCTACACCTTC
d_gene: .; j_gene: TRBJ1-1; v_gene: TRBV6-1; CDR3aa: CASSESVNTEAFF; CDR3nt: TGTGCCAGCAGTGAATCCGTGAACACTGAAGCTTTCTTT
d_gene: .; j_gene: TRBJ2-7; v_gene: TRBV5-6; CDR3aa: CASSFTGYEQYF; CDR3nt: TGTGCCAGCAGCTTCACGGGTTACGAGCAGTACTTC
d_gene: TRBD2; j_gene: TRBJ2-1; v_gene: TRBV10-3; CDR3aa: CAISETSGTSVAGEQFF; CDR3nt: TGTGCCATCAGTGAAACCTCCGGGACTAGTGTTGCTGGTGAGCAGTTCTTC
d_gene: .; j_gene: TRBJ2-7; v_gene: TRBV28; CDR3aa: CASSFVEQYF; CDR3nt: TGTGCCAGCAGTTTCGTGGAGCAGTACTTC
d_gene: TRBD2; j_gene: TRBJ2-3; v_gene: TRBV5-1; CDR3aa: CASSLGLAQPDTQYF; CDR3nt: TGCGCCAGCAGCTTGGGACTAGCCCAGCCAGATACGCAGTATTTT
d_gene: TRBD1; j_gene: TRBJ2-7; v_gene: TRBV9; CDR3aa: CASSVEGGPYEQYF; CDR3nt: TGTGCCAGCAGCGTAGAAGGGGGCCCCTACGAGCAGTACTTC
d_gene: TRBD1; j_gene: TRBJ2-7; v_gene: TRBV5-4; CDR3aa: CASSLTGAVYEQYF; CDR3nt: TGTGCCAGCAGCTTGACAGGGGCGGTCTACGAGCAGTACTTC
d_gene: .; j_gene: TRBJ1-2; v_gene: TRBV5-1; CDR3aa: CASSLESRGYGYTF; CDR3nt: TGCGCCAGCAGCTTGGAGTCCAGGGGCTATGGCTACACCTTC
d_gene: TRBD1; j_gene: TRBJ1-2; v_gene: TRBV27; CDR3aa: CASSTGGTNYGYTF; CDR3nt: TGTGCCAGCAGTACAGGGGGAACTAACTATGGCTACACCTTC
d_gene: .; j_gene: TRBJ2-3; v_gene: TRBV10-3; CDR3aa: CATSWGADTQYF; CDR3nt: TGTGCCACAAGTTGGGGGGCAGATACGCAGTATTTT
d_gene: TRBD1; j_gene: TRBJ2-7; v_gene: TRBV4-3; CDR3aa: CASSQTNRDSAYEQYF; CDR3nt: TGCGCCAGCAGCCAGACCAACCGGGACAGCGCCTACGAGCAGTACTTC
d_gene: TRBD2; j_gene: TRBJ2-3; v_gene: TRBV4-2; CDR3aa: CASSPLAEDTDTQYF; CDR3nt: TGTGCCAGCAGCCCCCTAGCGGAGGACACAGATACGCAGTATTTT
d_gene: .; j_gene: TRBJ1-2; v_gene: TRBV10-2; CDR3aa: CASSTELGYGYTF; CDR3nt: TGCGCCAGCAGCACAGAGCTTGGCTATGGCTACACCTTC
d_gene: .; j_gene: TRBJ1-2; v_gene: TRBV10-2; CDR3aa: CASSDPGGGDYGYTF; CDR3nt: TGCGCCAGCAGTGACCCGGGGGGAGGGGACTATGGCTACACCTTC
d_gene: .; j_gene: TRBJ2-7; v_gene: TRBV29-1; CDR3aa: CSVEEGSGEQYF; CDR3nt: TGCAGCGTTGAGGAGGGGTCGGGAGAGCAGTACTTC
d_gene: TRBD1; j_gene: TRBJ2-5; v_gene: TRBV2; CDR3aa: CASSEGDRGLTQETQYF; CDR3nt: TGTGCCAGCAGTGAAGGGGACAGGGGGCTCACACAAGAGACCCAGTACTTC
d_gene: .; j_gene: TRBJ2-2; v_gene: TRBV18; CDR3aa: CASSPSSRSTGELFF; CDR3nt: TGTGCCAGCTCACCATCGTCCAGAAGCACCGGGGAGCTGTTTTTT
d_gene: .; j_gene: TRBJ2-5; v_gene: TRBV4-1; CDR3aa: CASSMRYQETQYF; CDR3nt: TGCGCCAGCAGCATGCGGTACCAAGAGACCCAGTACTTC
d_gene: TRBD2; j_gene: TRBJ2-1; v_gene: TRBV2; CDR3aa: CASSERLAGYNEQFF; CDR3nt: TGTGCCAGCAGTGAAAGACTAGCGGGTTACAATGAGCAGTTCTTC
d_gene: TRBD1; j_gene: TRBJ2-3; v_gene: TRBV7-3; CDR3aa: CASSRDRGPDTQYF; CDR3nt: TGTGCCAGCAGCCGGGACAGGGGCCCAGATACGCAGTATTTT
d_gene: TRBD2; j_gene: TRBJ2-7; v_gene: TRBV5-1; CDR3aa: CASSGTSGYEQYF; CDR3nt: TGCGCCAGCAGCGGGACTAGCGGATACGAGCAGTACTTC
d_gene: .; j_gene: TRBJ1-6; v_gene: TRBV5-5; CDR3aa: CASSKDSNSPLHF; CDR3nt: TGTGCCAGCAGCAAGGACAGTAATTCACCCCTCCACTTT
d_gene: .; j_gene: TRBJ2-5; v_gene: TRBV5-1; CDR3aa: CASSLGLGGGALQETQYF; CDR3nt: TGCGCCAGCAGCTTGGGACTCGGGGGAGGAGCCTTACAAGAGACCCAGTACTTC
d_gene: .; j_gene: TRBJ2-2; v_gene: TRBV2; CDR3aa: CASSETDPVPGELFF; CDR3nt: TGTGCCAGCAGTGAAACAGATCCGGTTCCCGGGGAGCTGTTTTTT
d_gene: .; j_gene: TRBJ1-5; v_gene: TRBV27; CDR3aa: CASSPRGGSNQPQHF; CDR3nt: TGTGCCAGCAGTCCTCGGGGGGGGAGCAATCAGCCCCAGCATTTT
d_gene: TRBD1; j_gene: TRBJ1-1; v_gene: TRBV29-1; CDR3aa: CSGGQGGEAFF; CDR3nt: TGCAGCGGCGGACAGGGTGGTGAAGCTTTCTTT
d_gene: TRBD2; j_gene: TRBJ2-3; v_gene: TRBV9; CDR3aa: CASSVVSGGTTDTQYF; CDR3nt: TGTGCCAGCAGCGTAGTTAGCGGGGGAACCACAGATACGCAGTATTTT
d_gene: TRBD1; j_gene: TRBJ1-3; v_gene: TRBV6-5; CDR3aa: CASRRGQGNTIYF; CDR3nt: TGTGCCAGCAGACGAGGACAGGGCAACACCATATATTTT
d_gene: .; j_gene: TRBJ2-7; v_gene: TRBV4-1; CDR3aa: CASSRGPISYEQYF; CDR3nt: TGCGCCAGCAGCCGAGGGCCCATCTCCTACGAGCAGTACTTC
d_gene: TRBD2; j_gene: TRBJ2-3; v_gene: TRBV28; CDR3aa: CASSPGLAGVGTQYF; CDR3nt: TGTGCCAGCAGTCCGGGACTAGCGGGAGTTGGTACGCAGTATTTT